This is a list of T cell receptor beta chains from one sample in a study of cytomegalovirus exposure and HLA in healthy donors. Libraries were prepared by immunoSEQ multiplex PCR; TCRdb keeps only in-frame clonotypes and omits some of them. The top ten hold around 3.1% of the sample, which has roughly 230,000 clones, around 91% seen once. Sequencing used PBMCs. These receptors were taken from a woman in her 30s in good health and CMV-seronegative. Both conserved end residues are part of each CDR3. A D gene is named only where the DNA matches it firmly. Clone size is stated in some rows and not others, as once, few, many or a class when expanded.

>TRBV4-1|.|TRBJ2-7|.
TGCGCCAGCAGCCAAGAGGACCAGTCGTTTTCCTACGAGCAGTACTTC
CASSQEDQSFSYEQYF
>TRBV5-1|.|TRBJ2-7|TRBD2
TGCGCCTACGTGCGGGAGGTCGACGAGCAGTACTTC
CAYVREVDEQYF
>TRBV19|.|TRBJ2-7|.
TGTGCCAGTAGTATAGACGACAAGACCTACGAGCAGTACTTC
CASSIDDKTYEQYF
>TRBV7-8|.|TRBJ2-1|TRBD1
TGTGCCAGCAGCTTAGGGACAGGGAATGAGCAGTTCTTC
CASSLGTGNEQFF
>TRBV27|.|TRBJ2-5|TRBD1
TGTGCCAGCAGTTTCGGGACAGCCCAAGAGACCCAGTACTTC
CASSFGTAQETQYF
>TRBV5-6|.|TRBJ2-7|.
TGTGCCAGCGGATGGCAAAGGGGCCACCGGGACGAGCAGTACTTC
CASGWQRGHRDEQYF
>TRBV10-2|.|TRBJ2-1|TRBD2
TGCGCCAGCAGTGATAGCGGGAGGCAGTTCTTC
CASSDSGRQFF
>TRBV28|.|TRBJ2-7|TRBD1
TGTGCCAGTAAAACAGGGGGCAGGCACTACGAGCAGTACTTC
CASKTGGRHYEQYF
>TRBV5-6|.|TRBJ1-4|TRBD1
TGTGCCAGCAGCTCTCCTCAGGGGGGTTATCGGGAAAAACTGTTTTTT
CASSSPQGGYREKLFF
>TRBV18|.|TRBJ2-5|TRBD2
TGTGCCAGCTCACCACGGGCACTAGCGGGAAAAGAGACCCAGTACTTC
CASSPRALAGKETQYF
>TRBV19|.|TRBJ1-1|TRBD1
TGTGCCAGTAGTATAGCCGCCGGGACAGATAACACTGAAGCTTTCTTT
CASSIAAGTDNTEAFF
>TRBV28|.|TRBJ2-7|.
TGTGCCAGCAGACCGAACAGACAGGCTGCCTACGAGCAGTACTTC
CASRPNRQAAYEQYF
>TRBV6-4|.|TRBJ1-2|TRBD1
TGTGCCAGCAGTGACCGCCATCGAGGCCAGGGACAGGGTGGGCGCTATGGCTACACCTTC
CASSDRHRGQGQGGRYGYTF
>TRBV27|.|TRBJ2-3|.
TGTGCCAGCATCCGGGGAGATACGCAGTATTTT
CASIRGDTQYF
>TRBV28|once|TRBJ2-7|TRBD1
TGTGCCAGCAACTTTGGCCCCGGAGGACAGGGGAGGGGCCCCTACGAGCAGTACTTC
CASNFGPGGQGRGPYEQYF
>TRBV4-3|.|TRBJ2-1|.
TGCGCCAGCAGCAGAGACTACAATGAGCAGTTCTTC
CASSRDYNEQFF
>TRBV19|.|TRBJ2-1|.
TGTGCCAGTAGTATTCCAGGGTTTGATGAGCAGTTCTTC
CASSIPGFDEQFF
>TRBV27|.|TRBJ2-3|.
TGTGCCAGCAGTTACGGCAGGGGACACGATACGCAGTATTTT
CASSYGRGHDTQYF
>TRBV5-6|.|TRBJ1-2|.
TGTGCCAGCAGCTTGGGTTCCGGGACGGAACGTGGCTACACCTTC
CASSLGSGTERGYTF
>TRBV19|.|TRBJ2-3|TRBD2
TGTGCCAGTAGTCCTAGCGGGAGCCCCAGCACAGATACGCAGTATTTT
CASSPSGSPSTDTQYF
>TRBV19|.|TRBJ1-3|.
TGTGCCAGTAGGACAAACCTTGGAAACACCATATATTTT
CASRTNLGNTIYF
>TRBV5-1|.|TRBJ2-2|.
TGCGCCAGCAGCAGCGCCCCGGGGACCGGGGAGCTGTTTTTT
CASSSAPGTGELFF
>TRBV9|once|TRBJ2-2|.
TGTGCCAGCAGCGTAGCTGCGGACACCGGGGAGCTGTTTTTT
CASSVAADTGELFF
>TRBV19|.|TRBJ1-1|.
TGTGCCAGTAGTATCAGACAGTTCTCACTGAACACTGAAGCTTTCTTT
CASSIRQFSLNTEAFF
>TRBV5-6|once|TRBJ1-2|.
TGTGCCAGCAGCTCGGGCGGGAGGGGGATTGGCTACACCTTC
CASSSGGRGIGYTF
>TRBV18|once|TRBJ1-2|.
TGTGCCAGCTCACCACGTGACAGTTATGGCTACACCTTC
CASSPRDSYGYTF
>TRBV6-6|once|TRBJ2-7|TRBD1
TGTGCCAGCAGTTACTCGAAACAGGGGGCGGACGAGCAGTACTTC
CASSYSKQGADEQYF
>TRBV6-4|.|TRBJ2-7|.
TGTGCCAGCAGTGAATCGACGAGTCTGGCGGGACCCTACGAGCAGTACTTC
CASSESTSLAGPYEQYF
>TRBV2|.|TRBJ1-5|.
TGTGCCAGCAGTCGGACAGCGCGAAACAATCAGCCCCAGCATTTT
CASSRTARNNQPQHF
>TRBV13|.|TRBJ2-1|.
TGTGCCAGCAGCTTCGTACCCGACGGCGAGCAGTTCTTC
CASSFVPDGEQFF
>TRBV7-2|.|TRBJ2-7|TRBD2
TGTGCCAGCAGCTTAGGCGCTAGCGGACCCTACGAGCAGTACTTC
CASSLGASGPYEQYF
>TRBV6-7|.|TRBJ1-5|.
TGTGCCAGCAGTTACTCGACCAGGGAAAATCAGCCCCAGCATTTT
CASSYSTRENQPQHF
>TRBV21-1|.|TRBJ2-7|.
TGTGCCAGCAGCAAAGCGCGGCTAGCGGGAAACTACGAGCAGTACTTC
CASSKARLAGNYEQYF
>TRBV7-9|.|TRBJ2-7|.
TGTGCCAGCAGCTTAGCCCGGTACGAGCAGTACTTC
CASSLARYEQYF
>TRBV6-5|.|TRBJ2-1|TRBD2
TGTGCCAGCAGCCGGACTAGCCACAATGAGCAGTTCTTC
CASSRTSHNEQFF
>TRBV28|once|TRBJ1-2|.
TGTGCCAGCAGTTTTACAGTCTATGGCTACACCTTC
CASSFTVYGYTF
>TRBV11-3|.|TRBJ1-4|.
TGTGCCAGCAGCTTAACTGCAACTAATGAAAAACTGTTTTTT
CASSLTATNEKLFF
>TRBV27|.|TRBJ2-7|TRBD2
TGTGCCAGCCGGACTAGCGGGAACTACGAGCAGTACTTC
CASRTSGNYEQYF
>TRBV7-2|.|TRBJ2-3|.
TGTGCCAGCAGCTTAGGGTCAGGCACTCCAGGAGATACGCAGTATTTT
CASSLGSGTPGDTQYF
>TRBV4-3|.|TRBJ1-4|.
TGCGCCAGCAGCCAAGGATCATCACAGAGTAATGAAAAACTGTTTTTT
CASSQGSSQSNEKLFF
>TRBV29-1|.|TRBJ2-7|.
TGCAGCGTTCGACAGGACGAGCAGTACTTC
CSVRQDEQYF
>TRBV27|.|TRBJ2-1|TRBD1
TGTGCCAGCAATTTTATTGACAGGGCCAATGAGCAGTTCTTC
CASNFIDRANEQFF
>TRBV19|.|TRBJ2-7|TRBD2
TGTGCCAGTAGTACAACTAGCGGTGGTTACGAGCAGTACTTC
CASSTTSGGYEQYF
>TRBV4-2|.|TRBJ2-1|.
TGTGCCAGCAGCCAAGTTGCGGGACCCACGAACAATGAGCAGTTCTTC
CASSQVAGPTNNEQFF
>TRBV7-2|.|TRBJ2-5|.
TGTGCCAGCAGCTTAGACCTAATCCCTCCTAGCTCGGGGCAAGAGACCCAGTACTTC
CASSLDLIPPSSGQETQYF
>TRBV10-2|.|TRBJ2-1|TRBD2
TGCGCCAGCAGCCTCGGACTAGCGGCCTACAATGAGCAGTTCTTC
CASSLGLAAYNEQFF
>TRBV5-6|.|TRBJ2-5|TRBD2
TGTGCCAGCAGCCACCCCACTAGCGGGAGGGTTAAGGAGACCCAGTACTTC
CASSHPTSGRVKETQYF
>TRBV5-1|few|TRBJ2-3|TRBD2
TGCGCCAGCAGCTTTGCCGGGAGGGCCCGGACAGATACGCAGTATTTT
CASSFAGRARTDTQYF
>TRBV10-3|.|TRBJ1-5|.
TGTGCCATCAGAGGGGAAGGGGGGTCTAGCAATCAGCCCCAGCATTTT
CAIRGEGGSSNQPQHF
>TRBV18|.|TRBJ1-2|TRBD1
TGTGCCAGCTCAAGCGGACAGGGGGCGACCTATATCGACTATGGCTACACCTTC
CASSSGQGATYIDYGYTF
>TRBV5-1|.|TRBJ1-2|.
TGCGCCAGCAGCTTGGGCGGCAGGGACTATGGCTACACCTTC
CASSLGGRDYGYTF
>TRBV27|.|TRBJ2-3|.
TGTGCCAGCAGTTTGCAGGGTAGCACAGATACGCAGTATTTT
CASSLQGSTDTQYF
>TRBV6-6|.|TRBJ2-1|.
TGTGCCAGCAGTTACGGCTCCGGACAATTCTACAATGAGCAGTTCTTC
CASSYGSGQFYNEQFF
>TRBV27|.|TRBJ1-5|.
TGTGCCAGCAGTGAAAACAGGGATAGCAATCAGCCCCAGCATTTT
CASSENRDSNQPQHF
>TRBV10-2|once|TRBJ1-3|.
TGCGCCAGCAGGGATACAGGTTCTGGAAACACCATATATTTT
CASRDTGSGNTIYF
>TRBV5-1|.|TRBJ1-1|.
TGCGCCAGCAGCTTGGGGACGGTGAACACTGAAGCTTTCTTT
CASSLGTVNTEAFF
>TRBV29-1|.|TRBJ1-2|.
TGCAGCGTCCATCCCGGGGGCGGCTATGGCTACACCTTC
CSVHPGGGYGYTF
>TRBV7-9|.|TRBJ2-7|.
TGTGCCAGCAGCTTATTCCCAGGGACCTACGAGCAGTACTTC
CASSLFPGTYEQYF